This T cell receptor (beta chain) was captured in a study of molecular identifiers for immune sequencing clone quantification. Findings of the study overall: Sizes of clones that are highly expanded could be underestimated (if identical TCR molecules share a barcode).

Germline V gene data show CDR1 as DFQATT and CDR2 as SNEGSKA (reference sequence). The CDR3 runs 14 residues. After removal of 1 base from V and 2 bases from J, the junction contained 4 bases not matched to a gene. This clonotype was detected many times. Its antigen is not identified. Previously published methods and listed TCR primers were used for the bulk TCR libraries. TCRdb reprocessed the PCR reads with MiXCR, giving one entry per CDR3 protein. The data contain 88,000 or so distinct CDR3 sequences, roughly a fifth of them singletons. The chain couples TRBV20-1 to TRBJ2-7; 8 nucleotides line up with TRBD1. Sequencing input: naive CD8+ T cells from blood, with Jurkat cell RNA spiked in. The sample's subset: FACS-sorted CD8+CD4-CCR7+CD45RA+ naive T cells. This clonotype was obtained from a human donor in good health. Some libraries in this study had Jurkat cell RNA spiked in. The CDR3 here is CSARVTGVPYEQYF. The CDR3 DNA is TGCAGTGCTAGAGTGACAGGGGTCCCCTACGAGCAGTACTTC.